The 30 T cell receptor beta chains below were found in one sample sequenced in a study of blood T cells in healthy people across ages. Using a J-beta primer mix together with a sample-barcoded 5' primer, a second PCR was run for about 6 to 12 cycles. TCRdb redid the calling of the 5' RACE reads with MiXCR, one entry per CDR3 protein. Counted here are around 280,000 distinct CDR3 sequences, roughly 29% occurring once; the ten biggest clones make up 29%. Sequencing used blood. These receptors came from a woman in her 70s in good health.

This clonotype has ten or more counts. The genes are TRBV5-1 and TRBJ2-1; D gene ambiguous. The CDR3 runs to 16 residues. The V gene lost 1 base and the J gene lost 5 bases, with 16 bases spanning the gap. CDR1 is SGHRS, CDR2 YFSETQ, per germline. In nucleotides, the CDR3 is TGCGCCAGCAGCTTGTCGGTAAAGCGATCAAACAATGAGCAGTTCTTC. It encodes CASSLSVKRSNNEQFF.

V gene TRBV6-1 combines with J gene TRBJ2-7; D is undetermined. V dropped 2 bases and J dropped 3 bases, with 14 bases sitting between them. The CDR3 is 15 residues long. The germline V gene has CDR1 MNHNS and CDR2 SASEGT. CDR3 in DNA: TGTGCCAGCAGTGAATCGGGTTGGATTGGCTACGAGCAGTACTTC. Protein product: CASSESGWIGYEQYF.

CDR3 nucleotides: TGTGCCAGCAATATTCGGGACGCTCGGGAAAACATTCAGTACTTC. It specifies CASNIRDARENIQYF. V usage is TRBV2 and J usage is TRBJ2-4; D is possibly TRBD1 or TRBD2 (5 bases each). The CDR3 totals 15 residues. Germline-derived CDR1 and CDR2 are SNHLY and FYNNEI. V lost 7 bases and J lost 5, with 18 bases in between.

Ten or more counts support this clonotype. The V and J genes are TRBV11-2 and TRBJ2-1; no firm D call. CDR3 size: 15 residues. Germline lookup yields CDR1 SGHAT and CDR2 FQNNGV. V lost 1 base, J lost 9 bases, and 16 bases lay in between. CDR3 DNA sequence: TGTGCCAGCAGCTTAGGGGCAGACCTGTACGGTGAGCAGTTCTTC. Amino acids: CASSLGADLYGEQFF.

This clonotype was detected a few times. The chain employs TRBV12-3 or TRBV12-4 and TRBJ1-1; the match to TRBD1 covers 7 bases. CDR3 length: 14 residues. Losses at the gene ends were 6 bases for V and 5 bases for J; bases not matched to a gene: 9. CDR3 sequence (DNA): TGTGCCAGCAGCCAGAACAGGGGAGGGACTGAAGCTTTCTTT. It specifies CASSQNRGGTEAFF.

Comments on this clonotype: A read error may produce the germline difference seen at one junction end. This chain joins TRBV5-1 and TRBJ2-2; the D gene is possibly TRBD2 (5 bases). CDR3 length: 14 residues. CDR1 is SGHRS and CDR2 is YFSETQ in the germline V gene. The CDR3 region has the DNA TGCGCCAGCAGCTTAGTAGTCGCCTCCGGGGAGCTGCTTTTT. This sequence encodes CASSLVVASGELLF.

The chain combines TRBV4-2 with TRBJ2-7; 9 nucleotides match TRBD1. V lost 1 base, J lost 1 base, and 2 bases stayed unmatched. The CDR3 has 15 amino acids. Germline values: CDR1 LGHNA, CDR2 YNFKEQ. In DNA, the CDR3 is TGTGCCAGCAGCCAAGGAGGGACAGGGTCCTACGAGCAGTACTTC. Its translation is CASSQGGTGSYEQYF.

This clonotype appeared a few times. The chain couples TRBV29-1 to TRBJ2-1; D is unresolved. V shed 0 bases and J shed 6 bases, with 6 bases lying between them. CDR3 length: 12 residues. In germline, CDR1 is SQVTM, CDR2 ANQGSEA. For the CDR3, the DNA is TGCAGCGTTGAAGATGGCAGCAATGAGCAGTTCTTC. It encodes CSVEDGSNEQFF.

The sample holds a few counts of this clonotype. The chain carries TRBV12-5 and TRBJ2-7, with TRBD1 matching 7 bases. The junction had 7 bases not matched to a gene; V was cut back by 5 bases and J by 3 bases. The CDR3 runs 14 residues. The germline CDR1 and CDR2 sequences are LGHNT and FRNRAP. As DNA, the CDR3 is TGTGCTAGTGGTAACCGGGACAGATACTACGAGCAGTACTTC. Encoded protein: CASGNRDRYYEQYF.

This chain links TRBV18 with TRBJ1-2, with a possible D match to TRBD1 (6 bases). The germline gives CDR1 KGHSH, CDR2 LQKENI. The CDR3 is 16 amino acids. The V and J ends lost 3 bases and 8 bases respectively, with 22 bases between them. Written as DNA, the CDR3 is TGTGCCAGCTCACCTGATCCCCAGGGGCGTCTGAAGGGCTACACCTTC. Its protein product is CASSPDPQGRLKGYTF.

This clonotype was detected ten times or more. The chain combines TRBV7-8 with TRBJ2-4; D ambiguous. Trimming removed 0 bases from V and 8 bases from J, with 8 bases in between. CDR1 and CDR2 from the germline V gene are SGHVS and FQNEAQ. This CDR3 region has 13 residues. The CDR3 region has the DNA TGTGCCAGCAGCTTAGCGGTGAGAGACATTCAGTACTTC. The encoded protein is CASSLAVRDIQYF. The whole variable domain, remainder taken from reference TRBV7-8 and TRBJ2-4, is GAGVSQSPRYKVAKRGQDVALRCDPISGHVSLFWYQQALGQGPEFLTYFQNEAQLDKSGLPSDRFFAERPEGSVSTLKIQRTQQEDSAVYLCASSLAVRDIQYFGAGTRLSVL.

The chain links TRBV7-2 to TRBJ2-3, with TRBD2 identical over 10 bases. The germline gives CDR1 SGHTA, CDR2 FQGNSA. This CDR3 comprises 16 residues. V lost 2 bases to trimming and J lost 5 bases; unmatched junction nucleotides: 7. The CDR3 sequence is CASSLRLAGEGDTQYF. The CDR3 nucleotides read TGTGCCAGCAGCTTAAGGCTAGCGGGAGAAGGAGATACGCAGTATTTT.

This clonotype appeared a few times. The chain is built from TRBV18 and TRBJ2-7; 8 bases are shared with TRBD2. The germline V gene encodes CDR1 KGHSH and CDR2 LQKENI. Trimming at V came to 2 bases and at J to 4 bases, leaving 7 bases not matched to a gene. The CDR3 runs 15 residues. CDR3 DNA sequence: TGTGCCAGCTCACCAAAGGCGGGAGGATCGTACGAGCAGTACTTC. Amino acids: CASSPKAGGSYEQYF.

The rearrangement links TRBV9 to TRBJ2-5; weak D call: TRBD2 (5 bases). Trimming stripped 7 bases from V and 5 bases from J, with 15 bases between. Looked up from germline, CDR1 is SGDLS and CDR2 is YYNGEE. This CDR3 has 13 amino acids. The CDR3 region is CASGLGGVETQYF. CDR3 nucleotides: TGTGCCAGCGGGTTAGGAGGAGTTGAGACCCAGTACTTC.

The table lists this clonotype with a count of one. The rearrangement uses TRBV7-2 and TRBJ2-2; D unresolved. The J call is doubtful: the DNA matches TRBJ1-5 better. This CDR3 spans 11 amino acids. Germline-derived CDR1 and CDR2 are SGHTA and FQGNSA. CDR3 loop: CASSQQSTQHF. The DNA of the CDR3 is TGTGCCAGCAGCCAACAGTCGACCCAGCATTTT.

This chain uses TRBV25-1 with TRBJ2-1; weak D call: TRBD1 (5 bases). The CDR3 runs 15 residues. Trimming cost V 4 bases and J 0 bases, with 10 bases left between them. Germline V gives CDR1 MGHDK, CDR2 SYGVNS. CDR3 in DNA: TGTGCCAGCAGTGCAGGGATGTACTCCTACAATGAGCAGTTCTTC. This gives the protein CASSAGMYSYNEQFF.

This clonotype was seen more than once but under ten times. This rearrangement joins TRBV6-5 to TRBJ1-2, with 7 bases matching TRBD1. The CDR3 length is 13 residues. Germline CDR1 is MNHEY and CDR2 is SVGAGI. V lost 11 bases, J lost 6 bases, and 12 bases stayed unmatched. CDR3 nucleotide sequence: TGTGCCGGCTGGGGAGGACAGGCCGATGGCTACACCTTC. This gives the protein CAGWGGQADGYTF.

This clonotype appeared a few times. The CDR3 is CASSFRTGGFTGELFF. The CDR3 DNA is TGTGCCAGCAGCTTCCGGACAGGGGGGTTCACCGGGGAGCTGTTTTTT. V gene TRBV7-8 combines with J gene TRBJ2-2; 10 bases are shared with TRBD1. V trimming: 3 bases; J trimming: 4 bases; junction bases outside the gene matches: 5. CDR1 and CDR2 (germline): SGHVS, FQNEAQ. The CDR3 has 16 residues.

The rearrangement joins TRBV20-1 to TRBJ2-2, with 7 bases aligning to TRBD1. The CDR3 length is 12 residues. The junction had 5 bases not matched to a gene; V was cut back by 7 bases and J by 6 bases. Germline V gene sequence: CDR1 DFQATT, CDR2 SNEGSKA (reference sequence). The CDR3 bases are TGCAGTGTTACAGGGGTAGCCGGGGAGCTGTTTTTT. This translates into CSVTGVAGELFF.

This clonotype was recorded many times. The CDR3 spells CASSLSGNTEETQYF. The CDR3 coding sequence is TGTGCCAGCAGCCTTAGCGGAAACACGGAAGAGACCCAGTACTTC. This chain joins TRBV7-2 and TRBJ2-5, with D perhaps matching TRBD2 (6 bases). Germline V gives CDR1 SGHTA, CDR2 FQGNSA. The CDR3 consists of 15 residues. Trimming took off 5 bases at V and 3 bases at J, with 16 bases between the two ends.

This CDR3 is CASSLGFPGRSQPQHF. The CDR3 coding sequence is TGTGCCAGCAGTTTGGGGTTCCCGGGAAGGAGTCAGCCCCAGCATTTT. This chain connects TRBV12-3 or TRBV12-4 to TRBJ1-5; D remains ambiguous. V lost 3 bases, J lost 6 bases, and 18 bases lay in between. The CDR3 spans 16 residues.

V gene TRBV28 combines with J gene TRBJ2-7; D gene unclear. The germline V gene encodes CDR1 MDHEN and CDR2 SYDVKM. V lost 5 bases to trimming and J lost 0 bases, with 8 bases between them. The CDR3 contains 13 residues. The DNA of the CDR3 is TGTGCCAGCAGTGGCCCAAACTCCTACGAGCAGTACTTC. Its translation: CASSGPNSYEQYF.

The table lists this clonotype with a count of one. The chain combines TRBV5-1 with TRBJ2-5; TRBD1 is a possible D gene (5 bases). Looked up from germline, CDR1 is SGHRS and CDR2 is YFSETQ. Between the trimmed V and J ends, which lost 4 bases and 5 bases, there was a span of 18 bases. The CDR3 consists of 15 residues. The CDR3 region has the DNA TGCGCCAGCAGCCCCCGGACAATGGTTAGGGAGACCCAGTACTTC. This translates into CASSPRTMVRETQYF.

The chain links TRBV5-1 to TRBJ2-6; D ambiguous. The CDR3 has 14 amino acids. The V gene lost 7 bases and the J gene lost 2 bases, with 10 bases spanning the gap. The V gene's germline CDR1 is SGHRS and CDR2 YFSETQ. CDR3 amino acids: CASSLQTGANVLTF. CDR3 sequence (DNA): TGCGCCAGCTCACTTCAAACTGGGGCCAACGTCCTGACTTTC.

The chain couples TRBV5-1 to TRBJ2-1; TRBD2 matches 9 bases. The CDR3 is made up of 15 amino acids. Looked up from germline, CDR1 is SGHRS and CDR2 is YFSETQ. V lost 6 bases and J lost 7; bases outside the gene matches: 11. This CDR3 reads CASTRTAGGGNEQFF. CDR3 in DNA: TGCGCCAGCACCAGAACAGCGGGAGGAGGGAATGAGCAGTTCTTC.

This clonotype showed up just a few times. The CDR3 loop reads CASSELAGGAYNEQFF. The CDR3 nucleotides are TGTGCCAGCAGTGAACTAGCGGGAGGGGCCTACAATGAGCAGTTCTTC. This sequence joins TRBV2 and TRBJ2-1, with TRBD2 identical over 12 bases. The CDR3 sequence is 16 residues long. V lost 2 bases and J lost 2; bases outside the gene matches: 1. Germline V CDR1 and CDR2: SNHLY, FYNNEI. Based on the CDR3 plus reference TRBV2 and TRBJ2-1, the full variable domain is EPEVTQTPSHQVTQMGQEVILRCVPISNHLYFYWYRQILGQKVEFLVSFYNNEISEKSEIFDDQFSVERPDGSNFTLKIRSTKLEDSAMYFCASSELAGGAYNEQFFGPGTRLTVL.

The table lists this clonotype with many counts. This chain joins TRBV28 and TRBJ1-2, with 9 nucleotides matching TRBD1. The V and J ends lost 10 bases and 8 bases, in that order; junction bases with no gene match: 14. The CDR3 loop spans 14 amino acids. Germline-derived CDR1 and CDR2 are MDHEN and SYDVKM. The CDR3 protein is CATNLSTGGWGYTF. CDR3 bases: TGTGCCACCAACCTATCCACAGGGGGCTGGGGCTACACCTTC.

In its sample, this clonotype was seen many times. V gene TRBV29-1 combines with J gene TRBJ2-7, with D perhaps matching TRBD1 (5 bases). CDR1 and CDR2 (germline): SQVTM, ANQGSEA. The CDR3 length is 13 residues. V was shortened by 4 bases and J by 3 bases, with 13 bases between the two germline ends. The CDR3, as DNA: TGCAGCGTTGGGGGCAGGGCGAGCTACGAGCAGTACTTC. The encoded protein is CSVGGRASYEQYF.

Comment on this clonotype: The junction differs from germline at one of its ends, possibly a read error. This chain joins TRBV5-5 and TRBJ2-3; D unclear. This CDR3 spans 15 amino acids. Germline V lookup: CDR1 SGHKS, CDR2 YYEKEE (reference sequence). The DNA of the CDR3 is TGCGCCAGCAGCTCCGACCGGCATGATGCAGATACGCAGTATTTT. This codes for CASSSDRHDADTQYF.

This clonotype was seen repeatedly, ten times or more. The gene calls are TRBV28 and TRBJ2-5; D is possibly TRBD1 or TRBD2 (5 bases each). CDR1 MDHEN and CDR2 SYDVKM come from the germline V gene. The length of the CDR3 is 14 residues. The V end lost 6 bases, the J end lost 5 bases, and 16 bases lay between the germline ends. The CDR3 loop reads CASRPSGTEETQYF. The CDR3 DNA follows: TGTGCCAGCAGACCCTCCGGGACCGAGGAGACCCAGTACTTC.